These T cell receptor beta chains were read from a single sample in a study of blood T cell repertoires in COVID-19. Assay used: immunoSEQ multiplex PCR; TCRdb lists only in-frame clones, some missing. The sample consists of around 250,000 clones, approximately 88% of them appearing once. Sample: peripheral blood. The receptors shown here come from a woman in her 70s with COVID-19, enrolled during active disease. The CDR3 runs from the conserved cysteine through the conserved F or W.

>TRBV5-4
CASSSRLGLDYEQYF
>TRBV7-9
CASSLGPVGGQETQYF
>TRBV6-1
CASSGSGTGGFSYGYTF
>TRBV5-4
CASREQGPQETQYF
>TRBV11-3
CASSPRPPGLAHNEQFF
>TRBV29-1
CSVQGDNQETQYF
>TRBV27
CASSLGLSYNEQFF
>TRBV5-1
CASSWTDPNTEAFF
>TRBV3-1/TRBV3-2
CASSHLPVGNTIYF
>TRBV30
CAWSGAGASSYNSPLHF
>TRBV6-5
CASSPGTGTGKQYF
>TRBV2
CASSLVPGAAFF
>TRBV11-1
CASSSDRLEGEKLFF
>TRBV30
CAWSYDRGRGYTF
>TRBV7-2
CASSLGTSGRTQFF
>TRBV19
CASSRPPGQGFGPQHF
>TRBV20-1
CSARQGREFF
>TRBV5-4
CASRQSGARNTEAFF
>TRBV20-1
CSAGRGEQYF
>TRBV28
CASSSVGTSRRNEQFF
>TRBV4-1
CASSQLLASFYEQYF
>TRBV9
CASSVQGNQPQHF
>TRBV4-1
CASSPTTRSFSTEAFF
>TRBV6-5
CASSRQGINTEAFF
>TRBV5-4
CASSLTTSRGKLFF
>TRBV28
CASRKTGVDSGANVLTF
>TRBV5-1
CASSLSANYGYTF
>TRBV10-3
CAISEEGQPQHF
>TRBV6-5
CASSYVLRFYTEAFF
>TRBV6-4
CASSEQTGAHGYTF
>TRBV27
CASSITPGNEKLFF
>TRBV5-1
CASSLSGRATDEQFF
>TRBV10-1
CASRSIRTDTQYF
>TRBV2
CASSERTSYGYTF
>TRBV4-2
CASSSGTSGIEQYF
>TRBV23-1
CASSQSGSVSSNQPQHF
>TRBV9
CASSVGGASGRYNEQFF
>TRBV7-9
CASSLLAASSYEQYF
>TRBV29-1
CSVDMTGATYEQYF
>TRBV19
CASSIPGSGANVLTF
>TRBV6-5
CATARGERSYEQYF
>TRBV19
CASSVQGESAEAFF
>TRBV5-5
CASSLVAVSNQPQHF
>TRBV3-1/TRBV3-2
CASSQGVSGSYEQFF
>TRBV6-6
CASSHTPSGDNEQFF
>TRBV9
CASTRGGNLENGYTF
>TRBV5-1
CASSHTLQGEFLYGYTF
>TRBV19
CASSIGQGGNQPQHF
>TRBV7-3
CASSFGSGYNEQFF
>TRBV27
CASSLRGQGSGNTIYF
>TRBV3-1/TRBV3-2
CASSPGTGRNEQYF
>TRBV6-5
CASSYQGSDNQPQHF
>TRBV19
CASSMFGSSGGGETQYF